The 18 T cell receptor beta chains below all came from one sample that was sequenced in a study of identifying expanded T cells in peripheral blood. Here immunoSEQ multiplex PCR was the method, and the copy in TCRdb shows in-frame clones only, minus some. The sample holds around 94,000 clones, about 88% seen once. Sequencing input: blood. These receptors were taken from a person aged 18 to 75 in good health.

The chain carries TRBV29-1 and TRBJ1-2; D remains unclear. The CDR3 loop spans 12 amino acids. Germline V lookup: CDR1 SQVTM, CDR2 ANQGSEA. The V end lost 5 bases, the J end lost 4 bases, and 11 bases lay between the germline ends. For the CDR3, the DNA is TGCAGCGTTCCCGTCGAGGGCTATGGCTACACCTTC. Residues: CSVPVEGYGYTF. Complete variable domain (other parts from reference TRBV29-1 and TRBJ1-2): SAVISQKPSRDICQRGTSLTIQCQVDSQVTMMFWYRQQPGQSLTLIATANQGSEATYESGFVIDKFPISRPNLTFSTLTVSNMSPEDSSIYLCSVPVEGYGYTFGSGTRLTVV.

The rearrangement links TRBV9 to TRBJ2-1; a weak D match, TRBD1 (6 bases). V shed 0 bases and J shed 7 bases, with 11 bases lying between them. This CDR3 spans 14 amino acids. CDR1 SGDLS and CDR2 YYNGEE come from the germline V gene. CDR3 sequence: CASSVEVRGNEQFF. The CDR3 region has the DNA TGTGCCAGCAGCGTAGAAGTCAGGGGAAATGAGCAGTTCTTC.

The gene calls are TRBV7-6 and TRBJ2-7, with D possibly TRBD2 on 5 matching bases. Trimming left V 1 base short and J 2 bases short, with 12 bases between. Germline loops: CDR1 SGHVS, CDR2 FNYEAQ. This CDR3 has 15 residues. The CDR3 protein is CASSLGSGGAYEQYF. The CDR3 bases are TGTGCCAGCAGCTTAGGGAGTGGAGGTGCCTACGAGCAGTACTTC. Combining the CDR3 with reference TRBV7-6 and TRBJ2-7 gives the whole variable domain GAGVSQSPRYKVTKRGQDVALRCDPISGHVSLYWYRQALGQGPEFLTYFNYEAQQDKSGLPNDRFSAERPEGSISTLTIQRTEQRDSAMYRCASSLGSGGAYEQYFGPGTRLTVT.

The CDR3 DNA follows: TGCGCCAGCAGCCAAGTAGGTCGCTTGACCGGGGAGCTGTTTTTT. Residues: CASSQVGRLTGELFF. The V gene is TRBV4-3, the J gene TRBJ2-2; D gene unclear. This CDR3 has 15 residues. The ends were cut back, 1 base at V and 5 bases at J, with 11 bases in the middle. CDR1 is LGHNA and CDR2 is YSLEER in the germline V gene.

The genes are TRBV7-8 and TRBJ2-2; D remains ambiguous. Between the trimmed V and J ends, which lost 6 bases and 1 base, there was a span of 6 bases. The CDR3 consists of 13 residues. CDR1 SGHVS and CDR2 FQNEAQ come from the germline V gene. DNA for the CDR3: TGTGCCAGCAGTATCCAGAACACCGGGGAGCTGTTTTTT. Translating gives CASSIQNTGELFF.

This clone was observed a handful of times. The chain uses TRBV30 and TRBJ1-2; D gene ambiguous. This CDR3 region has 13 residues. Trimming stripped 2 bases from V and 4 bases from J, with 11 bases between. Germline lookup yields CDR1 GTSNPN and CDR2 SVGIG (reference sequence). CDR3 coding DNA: TGTGCCTGGAGTAGGCATTACCTCTATGGCTACACCTTC. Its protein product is CAWSRHYLYGYTF.

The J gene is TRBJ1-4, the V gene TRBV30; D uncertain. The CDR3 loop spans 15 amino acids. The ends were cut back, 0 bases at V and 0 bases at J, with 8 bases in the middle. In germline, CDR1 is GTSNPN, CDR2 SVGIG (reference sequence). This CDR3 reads CAWSVSGTTNEKLFF. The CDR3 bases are TGTGCCTGGAGTGTATCCGGGACAACTAATGAAAAACTGTTTTTT.

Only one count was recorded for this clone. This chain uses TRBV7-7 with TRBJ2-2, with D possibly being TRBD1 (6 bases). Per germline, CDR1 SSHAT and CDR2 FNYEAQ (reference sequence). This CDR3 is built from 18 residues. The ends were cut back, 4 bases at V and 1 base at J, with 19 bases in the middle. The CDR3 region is CASSSPTGQLLNTGELFF. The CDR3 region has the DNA TGTGCCAGCAGCTCCCCAACCGGACAGCTACTGAACACCGGGGAGCTGTTTTTT.

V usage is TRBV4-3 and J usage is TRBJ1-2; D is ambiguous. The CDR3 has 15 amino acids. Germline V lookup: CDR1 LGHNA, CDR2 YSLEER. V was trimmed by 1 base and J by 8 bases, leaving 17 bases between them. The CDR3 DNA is TGCGCCAGCAGCCAAGCAGACGGGGAAACAAAAGGCTACACCTTC. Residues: CASSQADGETKGYTF.

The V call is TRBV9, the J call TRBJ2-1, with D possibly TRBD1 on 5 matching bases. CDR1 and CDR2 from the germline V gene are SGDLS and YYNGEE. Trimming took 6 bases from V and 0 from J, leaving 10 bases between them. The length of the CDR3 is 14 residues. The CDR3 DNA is TGTGCCAGCAACCCTAGGGGCTCCTACAATGAGCAGTTCTTC. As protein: CASNPRGSYNEQFF.

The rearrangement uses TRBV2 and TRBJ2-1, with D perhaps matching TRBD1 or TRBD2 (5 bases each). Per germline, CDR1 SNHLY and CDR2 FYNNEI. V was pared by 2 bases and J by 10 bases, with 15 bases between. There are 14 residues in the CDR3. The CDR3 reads CASSEHRGRWEQFF. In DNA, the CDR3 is TGTGCCAGCAGTGAACATCGGGGCCGTTGGGAGCAGTTCTTC.

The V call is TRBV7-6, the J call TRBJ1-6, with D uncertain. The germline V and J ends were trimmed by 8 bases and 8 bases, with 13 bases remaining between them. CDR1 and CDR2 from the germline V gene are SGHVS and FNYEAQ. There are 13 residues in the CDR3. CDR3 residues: CASRGESHSPLHF. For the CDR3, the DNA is TGTGCCAGCCGTGGGGAAAGTCATTCACCCCTCCACTTT.

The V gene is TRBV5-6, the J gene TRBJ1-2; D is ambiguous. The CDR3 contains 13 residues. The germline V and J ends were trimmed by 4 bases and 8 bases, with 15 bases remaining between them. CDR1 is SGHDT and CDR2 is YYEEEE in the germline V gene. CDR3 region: CASSPTSTRGYTF. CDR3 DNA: TGTGCCAGCAGCCCGACATCAACTAGAGGCTACACCTTC.

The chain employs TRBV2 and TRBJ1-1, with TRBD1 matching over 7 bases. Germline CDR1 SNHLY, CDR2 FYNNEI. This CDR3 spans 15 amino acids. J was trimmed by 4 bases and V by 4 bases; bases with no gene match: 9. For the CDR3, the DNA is TGTGCCAGCAGTGGTCAGGGGGTCTGGGGCACTGAAGCTTTCTTT. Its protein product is CASSGQGVWGTEAFF.

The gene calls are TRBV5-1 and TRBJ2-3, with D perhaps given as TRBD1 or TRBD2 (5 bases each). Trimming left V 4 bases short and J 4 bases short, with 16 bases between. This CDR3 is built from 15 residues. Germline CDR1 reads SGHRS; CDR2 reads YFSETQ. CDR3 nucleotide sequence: TGCGCCAGCAGCCTTGTAGCGACAGTCTCAGATACGCAGTATTTT. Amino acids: CASSLVATVSDTQYF.

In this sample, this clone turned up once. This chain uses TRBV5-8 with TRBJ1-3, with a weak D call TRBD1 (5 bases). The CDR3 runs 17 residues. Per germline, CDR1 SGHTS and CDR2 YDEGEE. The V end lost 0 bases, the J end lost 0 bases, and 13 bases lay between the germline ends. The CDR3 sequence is CASSLGQLLSSGNTIYF. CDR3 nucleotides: TGTGCCAGCAGCTTGGGACAGCTCCTTTCCTCTGGAAACACCATATATTTT.

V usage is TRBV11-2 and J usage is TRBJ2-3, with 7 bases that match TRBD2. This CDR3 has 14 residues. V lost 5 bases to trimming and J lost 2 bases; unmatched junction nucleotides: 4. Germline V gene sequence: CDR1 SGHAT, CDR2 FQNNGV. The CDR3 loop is CASSTREITDTQYF. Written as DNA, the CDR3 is TGTGCCAGCAGCACGCGGGAGATCACAGATACGCAGTATTTT. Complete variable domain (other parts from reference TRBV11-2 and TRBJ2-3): EAGVAQSPRYKIIEKRQSVAFWCNPISGHATLYWYQQILGQGPKLLIQFQNNGVVDDSQLPKDRFSAERLKGVDSTLKIQPAKLEDSAVYLCASSTREITDTQYFGPGTRLTVL.

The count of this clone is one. In nucleotides, the CDR3 is TGTGCCAGCAGGCTCAGGAACCAAGAGACCCAGTACTTC. Translated, it gives CASRLRNQETQYF. V usage is TRBV6-6 and J usage is TRBJ2-5; D is unclear. The CDR3 loop spans 13 amino acids. Germline V gives CDR1 MNHNY, CDR2 SVGAGI (reference sequence). The V end lost 6 bases, the J end lost 0 bases, and 8 bases lay between the germline ends.